These 18 T cell receptor beta chains came from one sample sequenced in a study of T cells in Graves' hyperthyroidism and ophthalmopathy. RNA transcripts gave rise to amplified TCR beta CDR3 regions. The TCR CDR3 was amplified in a first-round RT-PCR using the HTBI primer set. TCRdb called the multiplex PCR reads again in MiXCR, with one record for every CDR3 protein. The sample has 500,000 to 800,000 distinct CDR3 sequences; around 13% are singletons. Input material: blood. The receptors stem from a woman between 50 and 59 years old with Graves' ophthalmopathy.

This clonotype was observed at least ten times. The chain uses TRBV20-1 and TRBJ2-2; D might be TRBD2 (5 bases). CDR3 size: 13 residues. The germline V gene encodes CDR1 DFQATT and CDR2 SNEGSKA (reference sequence). Trimming pared 4 bases from V and 4 bases from J, leaving 10 bases between. This chain's CDR3 is CSATTRITGELFF. The CDR3 bases are TGCAGTGCTACCACTAGGATCACCGGGGAGCTGTTTTTT.

In this sample, this clonotype turned up a few times. The chain uses TRBV9 and TRBJ1-1; 7 bases line up with TRBD1. CDR1 is SGDLS and CDR2 is YYNGEE in the germline V gene. The CDR3 consists of 15 residues. The V gene end was trimmed by 4 bases and the J gene end by 3 bases; junction bases not matched to a gene: 9. CDR3 in amino acids: CASSLQGGADTEAFF. In DNA, the CDR3 is TGTGCCAGCAGCCTTCAGGGGGGGGCGGACACTGAAGCTTTCTTT.

In its sample, this clonotype was seen many times. J is TRBJ2-7 and V is TRBV7-2; unclear D gene. Germline values: CDR1 SGHTA, CDR2 FQGNSA. The CDR3 runs to 14 residues. Trimming took off 2 bases at V and 2 bases at J, with 10 bases between the two ends. The chain's CDR3 is CASSLRAGPYEQYF. In nucleotides, the CDR3 is TGTGCCAGCAGCTTAAGGGCAGGACCCTACGAGCAGTACTTC.

This clonotype was seen a handful of times. The chain carries TRBV5-1 and TRBJ1-2; 7 bases align to TRBD1. The CDR3 length is 15 residues. Germline CDR1 and CDR2: SGHRS and YFSETQ. The V segment lost 4 bases and the J segment 4 bases; nucleotides outside the gene matches: 10. The CDR3 is CASSATSTGIYGYTF. In DNA form, the CDR3 reads TGCGCCAGCAGCGCAACATCGACAGGGATCTATGGCTACACCTTC.

V gene TRBV27 combines with J gene TRBJ2-1, with 9 nucleotides matching TRBD2. Losses at the gene ends were 4 bases for V and 9 bases for J; bases not matched to a gene: 4. This CDR3 is built from 13 residues. Germline V lookup: CDR1 MNHEY, CDR2 SMNVEV (reference sequence). The CDR3 DNA follows: TGTGCCAGCAGTTCCGGACTAGCGCTTGAGCAGTTCTTC. It yields the protein CASSSGLALEQFF.

In nucleotides, the CDR3 is TGCAGTGCTAGAGATCCCAGCCAATGGAACACTGAAGCTTTCTTT. It specifies CSARDPSQWNTEAFF. The chain recombines TRBV20-1 with TRBJ1-1; no clear D gene. CDR1 and CDR2 from the germline V gene are DFQATT and SNEGSKA (reference sequence). This CDR3 is 15 amino acids long. Trimming removed 0 bases from V and 1 base from J, with 12 bases in between.

V is TRBV20-1 and J is TRBJ2-7; TRBD1 matches at 7 bases. Germline V gene lookup returns CDR1 DFQATT and CDR2 SNEGSKA (reference sequence). This CDR3 is 14 amino acids long. With 6 bases clipped from V and 1 base from J, the junction kept 9 bases outside the gene matches. The CDR3 DNA sequence: TGCAGTGCCTCCCCCCGGGACAGATCCTACGAGCAGTACTTC. This codes for CSASPRDRSYEQYF.

V gene TRBV9 combines with J gene TRBJ2-3; D is tentatively TRBD1 or TRBD2 (5 bases each). The CDR3 contains 15 residues. In germline, CDR1 is SGDLS, CDR2 YYNGEE. V lost 0 bases to trimming and J lost 0 bases, with 8 bases between them. The CDR3 loop reads CASSVGGFSTDTQYF. In DNA, the CDR3 is TGTGCCAGCAGCGTAGGGGGGTTTAGCACAGATACGCAGTATTTT.

This clonotype turned up a few times. The chain recombines TRBV7-9 with TRBJ1-3; D is perhaps TRBD1 (5 bases). V lost 1 base, J lost 2 bases, and 12 bases lay in between. The CDR3 runs 16 residues. Germline CDR1 and CDR2: SEHNR and FQNEAQ (reference sequence). The CDR3 spells CASSLVGGITGNTIYF. In nucleotides, the CDR3 is TGTGCCAGCAGCTTAGTTGGGGGTATTACTGGAAACACCATATATTTT.

This clonotype came up many times. The V gene is TRBV12-3 or TRBV12-4, the J gene TRBJ2-3; TRBD2 aligns across 7 bases. This CDR3 is 15 amino acids long. The trim removed 9 bases at V and 3 bases at J, leaving 12 bases unmatched. CDR3 sequence reads: CASARGSSRTDTQYF. The CDR3 region has the DNA TGTGCCAGTGCCCGCGGGAGTAGTCGGACAGATACGCAGTATTTT.

This clonotype was detected a few times. The chain joins TRBV10-2 to TRBJ2-3; D is uncertain. The V end was cut by 4 bases, the J end by 3 bases, with 8 bases between. CDR3 length: 13 residues. CDR1 and CDR2 from the germline V gene are WSHSY and SAAADI. In DNA, the CDR3 is TGCGCCAGCAGTGGTGGGGAAACAGATACGCAGTATTTT. This gives the protein CASSGGETDTQYF.

V is TRBV7-9 and J is TRBJ2-7; the match to TRBD2 covers 7 bases. Per the germline V gene, CDR1 is SEHNR and CDR2 is FQNEAQ (reference sequence). This CDR3 region has 15 residues. V lost 5 bases, J lost 2 bases, and 9 bases stayed unmatched. The CDR3 loop reads CASSLGTTVTYEQYF. CDR3 DNA sequence: TGTGCCAGCAGCCTCGGGACTACCGTAACCTACGAGCAGTACTTC.

The genes are TRBV20-1 and TRBJ1-1; TRBD1 is a possible D gene (6 bases). The CDR3 is 13 residues long. CDR1 is DFQATT, CDR2 SNEGSKA, per germline (reference sequence). Trimming shortened V by 6 bases and J by 3 bases, and 14 bases separated the two germline ends. The CDR3: CSAPPGGYTEAFF. The CDR3 DNA is TGCAGTGCCCCTCCTGGGGGCTACACTGAAGCTTTCTTT.

There are many counts of this clonotype. The CDR3 region is CASVLATPYEQYF. Here the CDR3 DNA reads TGTGCCAGCGTTTTAGCCACTCCCTACGAGCAGTACTTC. The V call is TRBV2, the J call TRBJ2-7, with no clear D. V was pared by 8 bases and J by 2 bases, with 13 bases between. The CDR3 is 13 amino acids. Germline CDR1 SNHLY, CDR2 FYNNEI.

This clonotype has a count of ten or more. V usage is TRBV5-1 and J usage is TRBJ2-1; D is unresolved. V dropped 0 bases and J dropped 7 bases, with 5 bases sitting between them. CDR1 is SGHRS and CDR2 is YFSETQ in the germline V gene. CDR3 size: 12 residues. CDR3 sequence: CASSLAPNEQFF. CDR3 coding DNA: TGCGCCAGCAGCTTGGCCCCGAATGAGCAGTTCTTC.

This clonotype was detected ten times or more. The chain employs TRBV11-2 and TRBJ2-1; D uncertain. This CDR3 contains 13 residues. Germline CDR1 reads SGHAT; CDR2 reads FQNNGV. V dropped 5 bases and J dropped 4 bases, with 9 bases sitting between them. In DNA form, the CDR3 reads TGTGCCAGCAGCGAATTGAAGTACAATGAGCAGTTCTTC. Amino acid sequence: CASSELKYNEQFF.

This clonotype showed up just a few times. The chain employs TRBV28 and TRBJ2-3; maybe TRBD2 (6 bases). This CDR3 is 15 amino acids long. V was trimmed by 5 bases and J by 3 bases, leaving 15 bases between them. Germline CDR1 and CDR2: MDHEN and SYDVKM. As DNA, the CDR3 is TGTGCCAGCAGTGCGGGCGGTAGCGGAACAGATACGCAGTATTTT. This gives the protein CASSAGGSGTDTQYF.

This clonotype has only a few counts. J is TRBJ2-5 and V is TRBV11-3; D might be TRBD1 (6 bases). Trimming shortened V by 9 bases and J by 0 bases, and 17 bases separated the two germline ends. This CDR3 has 15 residues. Germline V gene lookup returns CDR1 SGHNT and CDR2 YENEEA. The CDR3 is CASSPLRQDQETQYF. In DNA, the CDR3 is TGTGCCAGTAGTCCATTGAGACAGGACCAAGAGACCCAGTACTTC.